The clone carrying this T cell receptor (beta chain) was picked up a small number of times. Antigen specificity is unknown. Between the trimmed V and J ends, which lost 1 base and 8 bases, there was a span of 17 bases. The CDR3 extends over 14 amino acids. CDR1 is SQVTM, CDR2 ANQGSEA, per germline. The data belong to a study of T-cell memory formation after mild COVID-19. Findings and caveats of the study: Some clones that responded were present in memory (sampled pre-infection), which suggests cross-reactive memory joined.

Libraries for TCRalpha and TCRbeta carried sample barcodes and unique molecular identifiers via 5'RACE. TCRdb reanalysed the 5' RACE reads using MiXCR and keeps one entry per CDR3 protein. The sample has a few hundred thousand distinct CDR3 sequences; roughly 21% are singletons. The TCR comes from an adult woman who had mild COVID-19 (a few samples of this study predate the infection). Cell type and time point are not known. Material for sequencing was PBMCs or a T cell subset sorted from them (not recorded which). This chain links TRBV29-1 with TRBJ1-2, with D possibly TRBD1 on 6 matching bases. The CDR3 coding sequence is TGCAGCGTTGAAGGGACCGGGACACATAGGGGCTACACCTTC. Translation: CSVEGTGTHRGYTF.